Below are 16 T cell receptor beta chains sequenced from a single sample in a study of identical twins. TCRdb redid the calling of the 5' RACE reads with MiXCR, one entry per CDR3 protein. This table has more than 600,000 distinct CDR3 sequences, 18% appearing once. These data were also reused for a study on T cells expressing NK-cell markers.

The material sequenced was PBMCs. The origin of the receptors is a young woman in good health.

There are a few counts of this clonotype. The chain joins TRBV7-9 to TRBJ1-5; 8 nucleotides agree with TRBD1. V lost 5 bases and J lost 6; bases outside the gene matches: 6. This CDR3 has 14 amino acids. The germline gives CDR1 SEHNR, CDR2 FQNEAQ (reference sequence). CDR3 bases: TGTGCCAGCAGCCAACAGGGGGTTGGTCAGCCCCAGCATTTT. This gives the protein CASSQQGVGQPQHF.

J is TRBJ2-7 and V is TRBV10-3; perhaps TRBD2 as D (5 bases). Trimming removed 7 bases at V and 0 bases at J, with 16 bases between. The germline V gene has CDR1 ENHRY and CDR2 SYGVKD. This CDR3 has 15 amino acids. The CDR3 DNA follows: TGTGCCATCAACAGCGGATCAACTTCCTCCTACGAGCAGTACTTC. This sequence encodes CAINSGSTSSYEQYF.

This clonotype appeared many times. V usage is TRBV20-1 and J usage is TRBJ2-7; 8 bases are a match to TRBD1. Germline V gene sequence: CDR1 DFQATT, CDR2 SNEGSKA (reference sequence). This CDR3 region has 13 residues. The V segment lost 2 bases and the J segment 6 bases; nucleotides outside the gene matches: 6. This chain's CDR3 is CSARPDRGGEQYF. CDR3 DNA: TGCAGTGCTAGACCCGACAGGGGCGGCGAGCAGTACTTC.

The J gene is TRBJ2-1, the V gene TRBV29-1; TRBD2 agrees at 9 bases. Trimming took 8 bases from V and 8 from J; bases not matched to a gene: 13. Germline loops: CDR1 SQVTM, CDR2 ANQGSEA. CDR3 size: 14 residues. The CDR3 DNA follows: TGCAGCCTCGTGGGGCGGGAGGGCCTCGATGAGCAGTTCTTC. It specifies CSLVGREGLDEQFF.

The rearrangement uses TRBV5-5 and TRBJ2-5; D is unresolved. This CDR3 is 12 amino acids long. Trimming removed 4 bases from V and 7 bases from J, with 11 bases in between. The germline gives CDR1 SGHKS, CDR2 YYEKEE (reference sequence). CDR3: CASSPVGSTQYF. The CDR3 DNA is TGTGCCAGCAGCCCGGTCGGGTCGACCCAGTACTTC.

This clonotype was observed once. This rearrangement joins TRBV2 to TRBJ2-3; D assignment may be TRBD1 or TRBD2 (5 bases each). The CDR3 sequence is 12 residues long. V was trimmed by 8 bases and J by 4 bases, leaving 10 bases between them. Looked up from germline, CDR1 is SNHLY and CDR2 is FYNNEI. The CDR3 protein is CASWDLADTQYF. The DNA of the CDR3 is TGTGCCAGCTGGGACCTCGCAGATACGCAGTATTTT.

This chain uses TRBV7-2 with TRBJ2-3, with 7 bases fitting TRBD2. CDR3 length: 16 residues. The V segment lost 2 bases and the J segment 4 bases; nucleotides outside the gene matches: 9. Looked up from germline, CDR1 is SGHTA and CDR2 is FQGNSA. The CDR3 protein is CASSLTLREIADTQYF. CDR3 in DNA: TGTGCCAGCAGCTTAACCCTGCGGGAGATAGCAGATACGCAGTATTTT.

This clonotype was seen more than once but under ten times. The chain combines TRBV5-1 with TRBJ2-1; TRBD2 aligns across 15 bases. Germline CDR1 reads SGHRS; CDR2 reads YFSETQ. V shed 6 bases and J 7 bases; nucleotides not matched to a gene: 11. CDR3 length equals 17 residues. CDR3 bases: TGCGCCAGCACTCCGCGGACTAGCGGGAGGGAGGCGAATGAGCAGTTCTTC. Protein product: CASTPRTSGREANEQFF.

The CDR3 nucleotides are TGTGCCACCAGCAGAGATCGATCTGGAGAGACCCAGTACTTC. It codes for CATSRDRSGETQYF. V is TRBV15 and J is TRBJ2-5; D call uncertain. Trimming stripped 0 bases from V and 4 bases from J, with 9 bases between. Germline V gene sequence: CDR1 LNHNV, CDR2 YYDKDF (reference sequence). CDR3 length: 14 amino acids.

This clonotype was picked up a small number of times. This chain uses TRBV6-1 with TRBJ1-3; 7 nucleotides match TRBD1. The V and J ends lost 5 bases and 2 bases, in that order; junction bases with no gene match: 3. Looked up from germline, CDR1 is MNHNS and CDR2 is SASEGT. This CDR3 region has 14 residues. This CDR3 is CASSRDSAGNTIYF. CDR3 coding DNA: TGTGCCAGCAGTAGGGACAGCGCTGGAAACACCATATATTTT.

This chain joins TRBV7-9 and TRBJ1-1; D uncertain. The CDR3 runs to 12 residues. The germline V gene encodes CDR1 SEHNR and CDR2 FQNEAQ (reference sequence). Trimming took off 2 bases at V and 11 bases at J, with 12 bases between the two ends. DNA for the CDR3: TGTGCCAGCAGCTTAATCGGGGATTATGCTTTCTTT. It codes for CASSLIGDYAFF.

This clonotype showed up just a few times. This chain uses TRBV12-3 or TRBV12-4 with TRBJ1-2; 11 bases match TRBD1. The CDR3 has 14 residues. V dropped 6 bases and J dropped 8; count of bases not matched to a gene: 8. DNA of the CDR3: TGTGCCAGCAGCGGGACAGGGGGTAACGGAGGCTACACCTTC. This translates into CASSGTGGNGGYTF.

This chain uses TRBV29-1 with TRBJ2-1, with 13 bases lining up with TRBD2. The CDR3 is 17 residues long. Germline V gives CDR1 SQVTM, CDR2 ANQGSEA. J was trimmed by 0 bases and V by 3 bases; bases with no gene match: 5. The CDR3 nucleotides read TGCAGCGTTGACGGACTAGCGGGGGTTAACTCCTACAATGAGCAGTTCTTC. The encoded protein is CSVDGLAGVNSYNEQFF.

This clonotype showed up just a few times. V and J are TRBV29-1 and TRBJ2-2; 10 bases map to TRBD2. V shed 6 bases, J shed 6 bases, and the junction held 10 bases outside the gene matches. The CDR3 loop spans 15 amino acids. CDR1 and CDR2 (germline): SQVTM, ANQGSEA. The CDR3 nucleotides read TGCAGCGTGAGGGGACTAGCGCCTCACCCCGGGGAGCTGTTTTTT. It specifies CSVRGLAPHPGELFF.

This clonotype was seen more than once but under ten times. The rearrangement uses TRBV12-3 or TRBV12-4 and TRBJ2-3; D is uncertain. This CDR3 is 13 amino acids long. V was cut by 4 bases and J by 8 bases, with 13 bases left in between. As DNA, the CDR3 is TGTGCCAGCAGTTCCCGGCCAGCCAGTACGCAGTATTTT. The encoded protein is CASSSRPASTQYF.

This clonotype was observed a handful of times. The J gene is TRBJ1-2, the V gene TRBV12-3 or TRBV12-4, with TRBD1 matching over 9 bases. J lost 2 bases, V lost 5 bases, and 3 bases had no gene match. The CDR3 is 14 amino acids. In nucleotides, the CDR3 is TGTGCCAGCAGTACAGGACAGGGGAACTATGGCTACACCTTC. As protein: CASSTGQGNYGYTF.